The clone carrying this TCR beta chain was observed a few times. Antigen specificity is unknown. Library preparation tagged each individual cDNA molecule with a unique molecular identifier. In the authors' workflow: Samples ranged from roughly 23,224 to 700,000 TCRs, with a median of roughly 96,000. In TCRdb, the 5' RACE reads were re-called with MiXCR into one record per CDR3 protein. TCRdb assigned the V and J calls; the authors' analysis was not used. Found here are roughly 110,000 distinct CDR3 sequences, more than 15% of them singletons; the top ten hold approximately 2.8%. The data were taken from a study of human T cells and chemical hapten exposure. Study observations and caveats: High-frequency TCRs, those above 1 in 1000, stayed the same after DPC sensitization.

Whole blood that had not been fractionated was the source of extracted total RNA. The TCR was taken from a human donor in good health.

CDR3 in DNA: TGTGCCAGCAGCGGACAGGACAGACTAAACACTGAAGCTTTCTTT. This codes for CASSGQDRLNTEAFF. This rearrangement joins TRBV5-4 to TRBJ1-1; TRBD1 matches 7 bases. With V trimmed by 4 bases and J by 2 bases, 8 bases remained unmatched. This CDR3 is built from 15 residues. The germline gives CDR1 SGHNT, CDR2 YYREEE (reference sequence).